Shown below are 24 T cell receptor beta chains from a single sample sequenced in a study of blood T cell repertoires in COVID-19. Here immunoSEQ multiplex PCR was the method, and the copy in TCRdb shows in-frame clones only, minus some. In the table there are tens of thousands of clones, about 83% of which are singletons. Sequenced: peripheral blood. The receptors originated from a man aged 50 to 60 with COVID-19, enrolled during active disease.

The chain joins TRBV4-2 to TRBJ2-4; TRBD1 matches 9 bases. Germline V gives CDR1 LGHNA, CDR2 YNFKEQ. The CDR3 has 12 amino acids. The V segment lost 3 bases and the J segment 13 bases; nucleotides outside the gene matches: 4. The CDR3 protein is CASSQGQGGQYF. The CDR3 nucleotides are TGTGCCAGCAGCCAGGGACAGGGTGGGCAGTACTTC.

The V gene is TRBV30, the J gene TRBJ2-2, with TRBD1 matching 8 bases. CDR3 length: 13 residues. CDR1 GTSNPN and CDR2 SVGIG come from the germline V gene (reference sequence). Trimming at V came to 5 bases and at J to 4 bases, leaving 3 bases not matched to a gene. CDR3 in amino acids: CAWGTGFTGELFF. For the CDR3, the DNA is TGTGCCTGGGGGACAGGATTCACCGGGGAGCTGTTTTTT.

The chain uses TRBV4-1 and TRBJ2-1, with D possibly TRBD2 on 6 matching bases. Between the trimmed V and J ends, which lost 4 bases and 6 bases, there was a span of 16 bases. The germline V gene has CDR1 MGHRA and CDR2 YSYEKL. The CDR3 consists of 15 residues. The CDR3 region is CASSPRAEGINEQFF. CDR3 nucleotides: TGCGCCAGCAGCCCGAGGGCGGAGGGTATCAATGAGCAGTTCTTC.

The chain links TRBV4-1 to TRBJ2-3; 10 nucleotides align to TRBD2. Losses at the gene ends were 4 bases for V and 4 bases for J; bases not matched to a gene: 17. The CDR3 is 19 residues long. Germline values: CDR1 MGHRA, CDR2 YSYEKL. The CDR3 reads CASSLTVPLLAGASDTQYF. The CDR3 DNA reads TGCGCCAGCAGCCTAACGGTACCACTCCTAGCGGGAGCATCAGATACGCAGTATTTT.

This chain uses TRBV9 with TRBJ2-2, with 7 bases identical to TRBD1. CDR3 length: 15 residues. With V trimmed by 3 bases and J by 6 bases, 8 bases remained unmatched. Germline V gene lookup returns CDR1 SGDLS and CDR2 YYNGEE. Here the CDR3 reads CASSATGNVPGELFF. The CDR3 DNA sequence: TGTGCCAGCAGCGCGACAGGGAATGTGCCCGGGGAGCTGTTTTTT.

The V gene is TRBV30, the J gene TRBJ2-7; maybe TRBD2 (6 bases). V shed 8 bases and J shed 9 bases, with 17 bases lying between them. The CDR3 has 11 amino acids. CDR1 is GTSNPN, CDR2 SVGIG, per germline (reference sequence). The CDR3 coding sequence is TGTGCCGGAGGGAGGTCCTCGGGGCAGTACTTC. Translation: CAGGRSSGQYF.

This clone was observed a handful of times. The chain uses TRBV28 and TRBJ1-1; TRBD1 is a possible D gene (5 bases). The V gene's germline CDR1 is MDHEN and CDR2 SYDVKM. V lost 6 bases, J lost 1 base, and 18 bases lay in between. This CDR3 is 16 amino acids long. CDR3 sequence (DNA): TGTGCCAGCAGCAGCATACCAGGGTTGGGGAACACTGAAGCTTTCTTT. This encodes CASSSIPGLGNTEAFF.

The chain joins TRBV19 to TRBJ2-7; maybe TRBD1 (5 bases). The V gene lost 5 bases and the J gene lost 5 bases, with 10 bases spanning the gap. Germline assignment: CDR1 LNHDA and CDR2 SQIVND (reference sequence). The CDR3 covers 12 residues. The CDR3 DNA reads TGTGCCAGTAGTTGGGGCGCTAACGAGCAGTACTTC. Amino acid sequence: CASSWGANEQYF. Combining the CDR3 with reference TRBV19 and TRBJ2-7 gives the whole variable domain DGGITQSPKYLFRKEGQNVTLSCEQNLNHDAMYWYRQDPGQGLRLIYYSQIVNDFQKGDIAEGYSVSREKKESFPLTVTSAQKNPTAFYLCASSWGANEQYFGPGTRLTVT.

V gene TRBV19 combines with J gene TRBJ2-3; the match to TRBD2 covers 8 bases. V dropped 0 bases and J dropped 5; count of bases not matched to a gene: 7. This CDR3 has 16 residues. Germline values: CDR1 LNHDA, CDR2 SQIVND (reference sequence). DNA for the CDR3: TGTGCCAGTAGTATAGATATAGCGGGATTGGTAGATACGCAGTATTTT. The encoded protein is CASSIDIAGLVDTQYF.

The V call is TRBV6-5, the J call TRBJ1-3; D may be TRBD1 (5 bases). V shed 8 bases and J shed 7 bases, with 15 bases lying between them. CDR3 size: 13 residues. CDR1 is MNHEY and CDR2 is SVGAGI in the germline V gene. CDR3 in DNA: TGTGCCAGCCAGGAGCTTCACAGGAACACCATATATTTT. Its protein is CASQELHRNTIYF.

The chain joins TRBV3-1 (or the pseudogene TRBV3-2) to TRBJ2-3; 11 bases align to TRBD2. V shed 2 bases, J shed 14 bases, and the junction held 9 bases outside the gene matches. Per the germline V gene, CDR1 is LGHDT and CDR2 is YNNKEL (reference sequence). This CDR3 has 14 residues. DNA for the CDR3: TGTGCCAGCAGCCAAACTAGCGGGAGAACTAATATGTATTTT. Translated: CASSQTSGRTNMYF.

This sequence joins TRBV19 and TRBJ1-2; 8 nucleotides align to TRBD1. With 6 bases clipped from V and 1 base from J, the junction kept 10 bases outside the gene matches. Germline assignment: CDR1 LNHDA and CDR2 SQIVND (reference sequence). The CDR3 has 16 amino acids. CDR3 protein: CASSLDRGQVNYGYTF. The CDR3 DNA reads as TGTGCCAGTAGCCTGGATAGGGGACAGGTTAACTATGGCTACACCTTC.

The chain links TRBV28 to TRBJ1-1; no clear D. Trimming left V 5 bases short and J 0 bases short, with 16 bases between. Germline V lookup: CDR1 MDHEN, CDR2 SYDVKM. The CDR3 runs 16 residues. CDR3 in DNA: TGTGCCAGCAGTCCCCTGAAGAGCCCCATGAACACTGAAGCTTTCTTT. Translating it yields CASSPLKSPMNTEAFF. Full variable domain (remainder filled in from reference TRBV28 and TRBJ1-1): DVKVTQSSRYLVKRTGEKVFLECVQDMDHENMFWYRQDPGLGLRLIYFSYDVKMKEKGDIPEGYSVSREKKERFSLILESASTNQTSMYLCASSPLKSPMNTEAFFGQGTRLTVV.

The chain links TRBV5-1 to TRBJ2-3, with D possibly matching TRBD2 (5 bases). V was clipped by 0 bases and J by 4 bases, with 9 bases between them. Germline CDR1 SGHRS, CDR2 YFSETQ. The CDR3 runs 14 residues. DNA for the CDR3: TGCGCCAGCAGCTTGGGTGACGGGGCAGATACGCAGTATTTT. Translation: CASSLGDGADTQYF.

CDR3 sequence reads: CASSSVPGEQFF. CDR3 DNA sequence: TGCGCCAGCAGCTCGGTACCCGGGGAGCAGTTCTTC. The gene calls are TRBV5-1 and TRBJ2-1; D gene uncertain. The CDR3 sequence is 12 residues long. V was trimmed by 3 bases and J by 10 bases, leaving 11 bases between them. Germline CDR1 SGHRS, CDR2 YFSETQ. Based on the CDR3 plus reference TRBV5-1 and TRBJ2-1, the full variable domain is KAGVTQTPRYLIKTRGQQVTLSCSPISGHRSVSWYQQTPGQGLQFLFEYFSETQRNKGNFPGRFSGRQFSNSRSEMNVSTLELGDSALYLCASSSVPGEQFFGPGTRLTVL.

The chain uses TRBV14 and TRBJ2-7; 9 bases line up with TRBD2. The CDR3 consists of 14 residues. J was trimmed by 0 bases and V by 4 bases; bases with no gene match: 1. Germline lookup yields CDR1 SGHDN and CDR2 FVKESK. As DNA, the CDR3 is TGTGCCAGCAGCCCGGGACTAGCCTCCTACGAGCAGTACTTC. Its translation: CASSPGLASYEQYF.

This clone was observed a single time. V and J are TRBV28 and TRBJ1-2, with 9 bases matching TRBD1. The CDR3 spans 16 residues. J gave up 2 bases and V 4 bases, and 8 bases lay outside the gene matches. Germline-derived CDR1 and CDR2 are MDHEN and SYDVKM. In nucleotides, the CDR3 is TGTGCCAGCAGTTCCGCTGGGACAGGGAGCAACTATGGCTACACCTTC. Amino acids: CASSSAGTGSNYGYTF.

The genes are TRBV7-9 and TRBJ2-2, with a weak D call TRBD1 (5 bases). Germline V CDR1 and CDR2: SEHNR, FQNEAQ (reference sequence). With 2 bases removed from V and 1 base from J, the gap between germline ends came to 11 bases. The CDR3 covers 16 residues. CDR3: CASSLQGRVNTGELFF. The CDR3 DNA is TGTGCCAGCAGCTTACAGGGCAGAGTGAACACCGGGGAGCTGTTTTTT.

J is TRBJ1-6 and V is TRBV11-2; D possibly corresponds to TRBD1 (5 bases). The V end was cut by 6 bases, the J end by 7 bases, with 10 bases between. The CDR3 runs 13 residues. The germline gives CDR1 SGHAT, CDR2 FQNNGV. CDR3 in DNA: TGTGCCAGCAGGTCGGACATAAATTCACCCCTCCACTTT. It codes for CASRSDINSPLHF. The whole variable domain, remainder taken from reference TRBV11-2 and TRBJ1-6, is EAGVAQSPRYKIIEKRQSVAFWCNPISGHATLYWYQQILGQGPKLLIQFQNNGVVDDSQLPKDRFSAERLKGVDSTLKIQPAKLEDSAVYLCASRSDINSPLHFGNGTRLTVT.

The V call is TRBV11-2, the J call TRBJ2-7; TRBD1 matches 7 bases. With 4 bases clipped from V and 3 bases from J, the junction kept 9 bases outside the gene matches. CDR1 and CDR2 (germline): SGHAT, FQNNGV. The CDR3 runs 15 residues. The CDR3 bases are TGTGCCAGCAGCTCCACTCGACAGGGCCACTACGAGCAGTACTTC. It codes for CASSSTRQGHYEQYF.

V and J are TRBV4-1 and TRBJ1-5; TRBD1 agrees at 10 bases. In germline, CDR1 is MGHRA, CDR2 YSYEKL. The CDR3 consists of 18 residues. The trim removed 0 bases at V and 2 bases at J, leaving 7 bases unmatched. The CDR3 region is CASSQEWDRGIGNQPQHF. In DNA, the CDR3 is TGCGCCAGCAGCCAAGAGTGGGACAGGGGAATTGGCAATCAGCCCCAGCATTTT.

The CDR3 coding sequence is TGTGCCAGCAGCTCAAGCGGTTACGAACAAGAGACCCAGTACTTC. This gives the protein CASSSSGYEQETQYF. This chain links TRBV7-2 with TRBJ2-5, with a tentative D call TRBD2 (5 bases). There are 15 residues in the CDR3. Germline CDR1 SGHTA, CDR2 FQGNSA. V dropped 4 bases and J dropped 2 bases, with 14 bases sitting between them.

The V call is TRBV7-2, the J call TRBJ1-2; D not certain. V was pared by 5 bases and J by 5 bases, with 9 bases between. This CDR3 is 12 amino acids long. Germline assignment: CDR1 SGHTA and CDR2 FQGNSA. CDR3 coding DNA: TGTGCCAGCAGCGGTGTCCGGTATGGCTACACCTTC. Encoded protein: CASSGVRYGYTF.

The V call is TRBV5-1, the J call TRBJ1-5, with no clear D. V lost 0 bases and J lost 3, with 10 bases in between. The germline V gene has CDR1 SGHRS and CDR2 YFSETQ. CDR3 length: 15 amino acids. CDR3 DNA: TGCGCCAGCAGCTTGGACGGGAAGGACAATCAGCCCCAGCATTTT. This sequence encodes CASSLDGKDNQPQHF.